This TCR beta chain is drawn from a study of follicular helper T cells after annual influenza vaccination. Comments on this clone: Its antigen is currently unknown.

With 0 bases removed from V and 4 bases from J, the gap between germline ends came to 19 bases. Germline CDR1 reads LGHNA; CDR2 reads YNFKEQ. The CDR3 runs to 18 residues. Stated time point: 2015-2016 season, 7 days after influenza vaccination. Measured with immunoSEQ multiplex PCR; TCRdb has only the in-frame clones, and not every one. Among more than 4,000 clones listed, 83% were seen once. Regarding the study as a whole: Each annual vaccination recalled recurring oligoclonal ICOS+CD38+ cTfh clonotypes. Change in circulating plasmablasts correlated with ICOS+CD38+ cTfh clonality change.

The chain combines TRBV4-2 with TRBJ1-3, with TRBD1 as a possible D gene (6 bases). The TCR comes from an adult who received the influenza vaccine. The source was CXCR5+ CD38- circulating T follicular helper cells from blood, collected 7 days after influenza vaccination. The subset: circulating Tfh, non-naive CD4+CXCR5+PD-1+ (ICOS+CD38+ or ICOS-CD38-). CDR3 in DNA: TGTGCCAGCAGCCAAGATGATACAGGGCCTAGCCGAGGAAACACCATATATTTT. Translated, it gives CASSQDDTGPSRGNTIYF.